This T cell receptor beta chain was documented in a study of regulatory T cells in long-lasting Graves disease (dated by TCRdb to the early 2020s). Background on the whole study: To count as having persistent Graves' disease, a patient had to have received antithyroid drug treatment for over 5 years with TSH receptor autoantibodies remaining persistently positive. Peripheral blood TCR sequencing and RNA sequencing compared persistent Graves' disease patients with newly diagnosed Graves' disease patients. The study took place in China and was registered as a clinical trial. A total of around 33 samples underwent TCR sequencing, from roughly 13 patients with persistent Graves' disease and 20 patients with newly diagnosed Graves' disease. Antithyroid drugs had been taken for 8.5 to 12 years on average by persistent Graves' disease patients in the clinical cohort.

The time point label for this specimen denotes: persistent/refractory GD, antithyroid drugs over 5 years with positive TRAb. RNA was extracted from PBMCs in TRIzol for both TCR sequencing and RNA sequencing. Graves' disease was diagnosed according to American Thyroid Association guidelines. Patients were recruited from an endocrinology department in Xi'an, China. From each patient, 7.5 to 9.5 milliliters of peripheral blood was collected into an EDTA anticoagulant tube. PBMCs were isolated by Ficoll Paque Plus density gradient separation without further T cell sorting. An Agilent 2100 Bioanalyzer and agarose gel were used to check RNA quality, while a NanoDrop 2000 measured RNA concentration. The table lists this clonotype with many counts. Its antigen is currently not known. Nothing much larger sits one base from this clone, and base qualities are not available. The CDR3, from cysteine to phenylalanine, totals 13 residues. CDR3 DNA is the only sequence kept; it has 39 bases, read in frame from the first base. As encoded in the germline V gene, CDR1 is MNHEY while CDR2 is SVGEGT. V lost 2 bases and J lost 3 bases; the stretch between them is 8 bases long.

The full study reports these points: Compared with newly diagnosed patients, patients with persistent Graves' disease had lower TCR Shannon entropy and fewer highly expanded clones, which suggests clonal expansion. As a limitation, the authors acknowledged that the small sample size may reduce accuracy. Preferential use of TRBV28, TRBJ1-2 and TRBJ2-5 was observed in persistent disease, whereas TRBV20-1 and TRBJ2-1 were favored in newly diagnosed disease. Only peripheral blood was studied, because thyroid tissue, the primary lesion, was inaccessible. More public clonotypes were shared among persistent patients (under 3,000) than among newly diagnosed patients (roughly 1,000). Sequencing and analysis were limited to the TCR beta chain.

To prepare the library, multiplex PCR was applied. TCRdb names Illumina HiSeq 4000 as the instrument used. CDR3 regions were amplified by Arm-PCR with iRepertoire HTBI primers to construct TCR beta libraries. Before sequencing, the PCR products underwent gel purification. The authors processed their data as follows. Gene usage analysis of CDR3 amino acid clonotypes relied on the 60 or so TRBV and around 14 TRBJ segments identified across samples. Filtered high-quality paired reads were merged into contigs using COPE and FqMerger. BLAST was used to align contigs to IMGT TRBV, TRBD and TRBJ reference genes, and CDR3 was defined according to IMGT. Any clonotype with a frequency above 0.1% was counted as a highly expanded clone. Shannon entropy served as the measure of repertoire diversity, while the Gini coefficient captured V-J evenness. A clonotype found in more than one individual was treated as public. The public sequencing data were trimmed at Q25 with fastp and processed into clonotypes with MiXCR by TCRdb, which kept only in-frame beta chains. Rows are unified per CDR3 protein, each entry keeping the most common DNA and genes. These V and J calls rely on TCRdb rather than the paper's analysis. For this sample there are fewer than 400,000 distinct CDR3 sequences; about 20% appear just once. 20% to 25% of the sample is held by the ten biggest clonotypes.

Specimen: peripheral blood mononuclear cells (PBMCs), collected when the disease was refractory, from a patient treated with antithyroid drugs. This sequence originates from a female donor with Graves disease. Here the chain combines TRBV6-2 or TRBV6-3 and TRBJ2-7; the D segment cannot be called with confidence. This receptor carries the CDR3 CASSYETFYEQYF. The DNA reads as follows: TGTGCCAGCAGTTACGAGACTTTCTACGAGCAGTACTTC.